The present entry profiles one T cell receptor (beta chain) with its context. As yet, its antigen is unknown. V was cut by 10 bases and J by 6 bases, with 12 bases left in between. CDR1 and CDR2 (germline): MNHEY, SMNVEV (reference sequence). The CDR3 spans 12 residues. Clinicians diagnosed patients from clinical symptoms, serum thyroxine and TRAb, thyroid ultrasound and orbital computed tomography. The data originate from a study of T cells in Graves' hyperthyroidism and ophthalmopathy. Study outcomes and limitations: A 13 V-J model separated ophthalmopathy from stable hyperthyroidism.

Researchers amplified the TCR beta CDR3 regions from RNA transcripts. Primed by the HTBI set, a first-round RT-PCR was run on the TCR CDR3. One entry per CDR3 protein results from TCRdb running MiXCR on the multiplex PCR reads. This sample has around 500,000 distinct CDR3 sequences, with about 22% found just once. Sequenced sample: blood. The chain has TRBV27 and TRBJ2-2, with D uncertain. The TCR was taken from a woman between 65 and 79 years old with Graves' ophthalmopathy. CDR3 amino acids: CATLRVPGELFF. The CDR3 coding sequence is TGTGCCACCCTAAGAGTTCCCGGGGAGCTGTTTTTT.